This TCR beta chain was recovered during a study of Graves' ophthalmopathy and Graves' hyperthyroidism (dated by TCRdb to 2016 to 2019). Regarding the complete study: Peripheral blood was collected before any treatment was given, at the time of initial diagnosis. In over 5 hyperthyroidism patients, the T-cell repertoire of thyroid tissue was compared with the T-cell repertoire of blood. An independent validation cohort comprised under 20 hyperthyroidism patients and 15 to 17 patients who later progressed from hyperthyroidism to ophthalmopathy. Once sampling was done, hyperthyroidism patients were given methimazole at a starting dose of 30 mg daily, while ophthalmopathy patients were given high-dose intravenous methylprednisolone. In total, 135 blood samples were TCR-sequenced: approximately 40 ophthalmopathy, approximately 75 hyperthyroidism and some 17 hyperthyroidism-to-ophthalmopathy patients. TCR beta repertoire signatures were used to distinguish Graves' ophthalmopathy from Graves' hyperthyroidism and to predict progression to ophthalmopathy. To explore V-J signatures that separate ophthalmopathy from hyperthyroidism, a discovery set of around 97 patients was enrolled, consisting of 40 to 45 with ophthalmopathy and about 60 with stable hyperthyroidism. For training and testing, the 100 or so patients in the discovery cohort were randomly divided in a 7:3 ratio. Paper-wide results and their limitations: In validation, the model predicted ophthalmopathy progression with nearly 71% sensitivity and 72.22% specificity; fewer than 15 predicted patients were CT-confirmed with GO in a median of about 6.1 months. Most expanded thyroid clonotypes with a frequency above 0.001 also appeared in blood, which suggests that blood repertoires may reflect the immune response in the thyroid. No statistical method was used to predetermine the sample size, and group allocation was not hidden from the investigators. The 13-signature model separated ophthalmopathy from stable hyperthyroidism with 85% to 90% sensitivity and 81.08% specificity in cross-validation, and 80%/75% in the test set.

Hyperthyroidism was considered stable if no progression to ophthalmopathy occurred within 18 months of follow-up. Hyperthyroidism patients were newly diagnosed, with disease duration under 2 months, and aged 18 to 65 years. Patients with other autoimmune diseases, uncontrolled infections, pregnancy or lactation were excluded. Clinical symptoms, serum thyroxine, TRAb, thyroid ultrasound and orbital computed tomography were used for diagnosis. Ficoll-Paque density gradient centrifugation was used to isolate PBMCs from around 9.1 ml of fresh peripheral blood. Total RNA was extracted with Trizol reagent and quality-checked on an Agilent 2100 Bioanalyzer. Regarding this clonotype: This clone's antigen is unknown. One base away there is no much larger clone; base qualities are not given.

For repertoire sequencing, TCR beta CDR3 regions were amplified from RNA transcripts. A first-round RT-PCR used HTBI primers with the Qiagen OneStep RT-PCR kit, followed by a second-round multiplex PCR, size selection and purification. Libraries were sequenced paired-end with 100 bp reads on an Illumina HiSeq2000. In the authors' own workflow: SOAPnuke was used to process the reads, removing any read that contained adapters or uncalled bases, had a mean Phred below 15, or lacked an exact match to the constant primer or identifier. High-quality paired reads were merged with COPE v1.2.5. Unique nucleotide sequences were defined as clonotypes and aligned to IMGT TRB V, D and J references using MiTCR v1.1. The analysis was limited to V-J combinations with a frequency above 0.0001, which together covered 98% to 99.2% of repertoires. For each V-J combination, a TCR clonal expansion and chaos score was defined as the ratio of F50 clonal expansion to chaos observed in the TCRdist matrix. Features were reduced by Welch's t-statistics and random forest to approximately 13 V-J combinations, which fed a naive Bayes classifier. The similarity between thyroid and blood repertoires was quantified using the Morisita-Horn index. TCRdb reworked the public reads: Q25 trimming with fastp, MiXCR clone assembly, productive beta chains retained. When rows share a CDR3 protein, they turn into one entry using the most common DNA and genes. TCRdb's processing, not the study's, gives the V and J calls here. The sample includes some 380,000 distinct CDR3 sequences, with less than 20% observed a single time. The ten top clones hold 7% of the sample.

From a lookup of the germline V gene (reference sequence), CDR1 and CDR2 are DFQATT and SNEGSKA. V trim: 3 bases; J trim: 2 bases; unmatched bases: 6. Including cysteine and phenylalanine, the CDR3 has 14 amino acids. The entry retains the CDR3 DNA only, 42 bases that are in frame from base 1. The chain uses TRBV20-1 and TRBJ2-7, with 8 bases matching TRBD2. The receptor was derived from a woman in her late teens or twenties with stable Graves' hyperthyroidism. Donor details come from another sample of the same person, matched by shared clones. The sequencing sample was made of peripheral blood. The DNA is TGCAGTGCTAGGTCCGACGGGGGGGCCTACGAGCAGTACTTC. It specifies CSARSDGGAYEQYF.